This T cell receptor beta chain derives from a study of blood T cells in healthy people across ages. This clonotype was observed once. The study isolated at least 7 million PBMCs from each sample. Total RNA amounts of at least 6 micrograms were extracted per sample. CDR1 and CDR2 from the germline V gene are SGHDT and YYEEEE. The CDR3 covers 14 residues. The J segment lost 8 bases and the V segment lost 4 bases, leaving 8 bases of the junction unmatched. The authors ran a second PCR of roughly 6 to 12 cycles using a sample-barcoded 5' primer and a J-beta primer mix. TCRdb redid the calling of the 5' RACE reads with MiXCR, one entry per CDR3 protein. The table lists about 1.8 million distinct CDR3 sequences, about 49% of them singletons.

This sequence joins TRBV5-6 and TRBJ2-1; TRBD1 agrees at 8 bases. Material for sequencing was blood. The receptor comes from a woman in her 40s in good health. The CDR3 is CASSGGQGFHEQFF. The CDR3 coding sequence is TGTGCCAGCAGCGGTGGACAGGGTTTCCATGAGCAGTTCTTC. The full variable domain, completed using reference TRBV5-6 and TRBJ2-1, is DAGVTQSPTHLIKTRGQQVTLRCSPKSGHDTVSWYQQALGQGPQFIFQYYEEEERQRGNFPDRFSGHQFPNYSSELNVNALLLGDSALYLCASSGGQGFHEQFFGPGTRLTVL.